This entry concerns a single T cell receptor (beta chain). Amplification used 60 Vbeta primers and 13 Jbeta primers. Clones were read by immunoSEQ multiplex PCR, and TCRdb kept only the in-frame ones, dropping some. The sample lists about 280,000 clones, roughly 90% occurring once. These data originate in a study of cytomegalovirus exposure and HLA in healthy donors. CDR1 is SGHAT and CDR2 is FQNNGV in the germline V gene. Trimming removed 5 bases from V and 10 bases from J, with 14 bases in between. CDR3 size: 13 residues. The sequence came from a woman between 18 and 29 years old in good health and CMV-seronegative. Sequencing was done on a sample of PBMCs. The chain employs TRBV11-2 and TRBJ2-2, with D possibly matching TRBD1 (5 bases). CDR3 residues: CASSPRVKEELFF. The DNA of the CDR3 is TGTGCCAGCAGCCCCAGGGTTAAGGAGGAGCTGTTTTTT.